One sample yielded the 13 T cell receptor beta chains listed below, sequenced in a study of blood T cell repertoires in COVID-19. Some clones are missing from TCRdb's copy, which holds only in-frame ones; the method was immunoSEQ multiplex PCR. The sample comprises some 300,000 clones, about 85% of which are singletons, and approximately 2% rests with the top ten. Sequencing was done on a sample of peripheral blood. The receptors here all came from a man younger than 30 with active or convalescent COVID-19.

This clone was seen a single time. CDR3 amino acids: CASSATGTGELFF. The CDR3 nucleotides are TGTGCCAGTAGTGCGACAGGGACCGGGGAGCTGTTTTTT. The chain has TRBV19 and TRBJ2-2; 7 bases line up with TRBD1. With V trimmed by 5 bases and J by 5 bases, 2 bases remained unmatched. CDR1 LNHDA and CDR2 SQIVND come from the germline V gene (reference sequence). The length of the CDR3 is 13 residues.

This clone was seen a single time. The genes are TRBV9 and TRBJ2-5; perhaps TRBD1 as D (6 bases). Trimming stripped 3 bases from V and 5 bases from J, with 11 bases between. CDR1 is SGDLS and CDR2 is YYNGEE in the germline V gene. This CDR3 is built from 13 residues. CDR3 protein: CASSAQGWETQYF. The CDR3 nucleotides read TGTGCCAGCAGCGCACAGGGCTGGGAGACCCAGTACTTC.

The chain links TRBV5-6 to TRBJ1-2; TRBD1 matches at 8 bases. Germline V gene data show CDR1 as SGHDT and CDR2 as YYEEEE. V lost 2 bases, J lost 8 bases, and 5 bases stayed unmatched. The length of the CDR3 is 13 residues. The CDR3 reads CASSFDRGEGYTF. The CDR3 region has the DNA TGTGCCAGCAGCTTCGACAGGGGAGAAGGCTACACCTTC. Together with reference TRBV5-6 and TRBJ1-2, the CDR3 gives the full variable domain: DAGVTQSPTHLIKTRGQQVTLRCSPKSGHDTVSWYQQALGQGPQFIFQYYEEEERQRGNFPDRFSGHQFPNYSSELNVNALLLGDSALYLCASSFDRGEGYTFGSGTRLTVV.

Remarks on this clone: Other DNA variants within this sample encode the same CDR3. The V gene is TRBV19, the J gene TRBJ1-2; TRBD1 matches 9 bases. J lost 0 bases, V lost 6 bases, and 2 bases had no gene match. The V gene's germline CDR1 is LNHDA and CDR2 SQIVND (reference sequence). The CDR3 is made up of 14 amino acids. The CDR3 sequence is CASSRDRANYGYTF. In DNA form, the CDR3 reads TGTGCCAGTAGCAGGGACAGGGCTAACTATGGCTACACCTTC.

The chain couples TRBV2 to TRBJ1-1; D is unclear. CDR1 is SNHLY and CDR2 is FYNNEI in the germline V gene. This CDR3 is 11 amino acids long. V dropped 8 bases and J dropped 2 bases, with 6 bases sitting between them. The CDR3 region has the DNA TGTGCCAGCCCCAAAAACACTGAAGCTTTCTTT. As protein: CASPKNTEAFF.

V gene TRBV24-1 combines with J gene TRBJ2-3, with a possible D match to TRBD2 (6 bases). The CDR3 contains 16 residues. Germline V lookup: CDR1 KGHDR, CDR2 SFDVKD. The V end was cut by 5 bases, the J end by 1 base, with 15 bases between. The CDR3 spells CATSGRAGLGTDTQYF. The CDR3 DNA is TGTGCCACCAGTGGTCGAGCGGGTCTTGGCACAGATACGCAGTATTTT.

The chain links TRBV7-2 to TRBJ2-7; 11 bases match TRBD1. The V and J ends lost 5 bases and 5 bases, in that order; junction bases with no gene match: 8. This CDR3 has 15 residues. CDR1 and CDR2 (germline): SGHTA, FQGNSA. The CDR3 is CASSQDRGRPNEQYF. The CDR3 DNA sequence: TGTGCCAGCAGCCAGGACAGGGGGCGCCCCAACGAGCAGTACTTC.

The chain has TRBV10-1 and TRBJ1-2, with D perhaps TRBD1 (6 bases). In germline, CDR1 is WNHNN, CDR2 SYGVQD (reference sequence). V dropped 5 bases and J dropped 4 bases, with 11 bases sitting between them. This CDR3 comprises 13 residues. The CDR3: CASSPGTSYGYTF. CDR3 DNA sequence: TGCGCCAGCAGTCCCGGGACAAGCTATGGCTACACCTTC.

The genes are TRBV7-9 and TRBJ2-7, with TRBD2 matching over 7 bases. J lost 3 bases, V lost 1 base, and 3 bases had no gene match. The CDR3 extends over 14 amino acids. Germline assignment: CDR1 SEHNR and CDR2 FQNEAQ (reference sequence). The DNA for the CDR3 is TGTGCCAGCAGCTTAGGGGGGAGGGACTACGAGCAGTACTTC. It specifies CASSLGGRDYEQYF.

This chain connects TRBV15 to TRBJ2-7, with D perhaps TRBD1 (6 bases). V was clipped by 0 bases and J by 1 base, with 16 bases between them. Germline V gene lookup returns CDR1 LNHNV and CDR2 YYDKDF (reference sequence). This CDR3 spans 17 amino acids. The CDR3 bases are TGTGCCACCAGCAGAGAATCAGGGGAACAATTTTCCTACGAGCAGTACTTC. Its translation: CATSRESGEQFSYEQYF.

The gene calls are TRBV28 and TRBJ1-2; TRBD1 aligns across 9 bases. The CDR3 consists of 15 residues. CDR1 is MDHEN and CDR2 is SYDVKM in the germline V gene. With V trimmed by 5 bases and J by 3 bases, 7 bases remained unmatched. The CDR3 DNA reads as TGTGCCAGCAGTGCAACAGGGGGCGCACACTATGGCTACACCTTC. Amino acid sequence: CASSATGGAHYGYTF.

The chain has TRBV18 and TRBJ2-7, with 10 bases matching TRBD1. This CDR3 is 13 amino acids long. CDR1 KGHSH and CDR2 LQKENI come from the germline V gene. With 5 bases clipped from V and 6 bases from J, the junction kept 4 bases outside the gene matches. The CDR3 DNA is TGTGCCAGCTCAACCGGGACAGGGGCCGAGCAGTACTTC. Residues: CASSTGTGAEQYF.

The V and J genes are TRBV6-2 or TRBV6-3 and TRBJ2-1, with 8 nucleotides matching TRBD2. J gave up 7 bases and V 2 bases, and 7 bases lay outside the gene matches. The CDR3 is 15 amino acids. Germline CDR1 MNHEY, CDR2 SVGEGT. The CDR3 is CASSYDGGAENEQFF. CDR3 DNA: TGTGCCAGCAGTTACGACGGGGGGGCCGAGAATGAGCAGTTCTTC.